Presented here are 9 T cell receptor beta chains from one specimen sequenced in a study of blood T cell repertoires in COVID-19 (TCRdb year 2020). Preparation of the library involved the immunoSEQ multiplex PCR assay. The source is immuneACCESS, and TCRdb retained only in-frame sequences with V and J called. Part of the clones is not carried over; for the studies checked, unresolved V genes explain less than half of this, and the remainder is unexplained. Counted in this sample were some 320,000 clones; about nine tenths of them appeared once. The ten largest clones capture 8.5% to 14% of the sample. The sample was peripheral blood. The receptors shown here come from a woman between 25 and 40 years old with COVID-19, enrolled during active disease.

The rearrangement uses TRBV18 and TRBJ2-2; 8 bases agree with TRBD2. The junction had 3 bases not matched to a gene; V was cut back by 3 bases and J by 0 bases. The CDR3 runs 16 residues. The germline V gene encodes CDR1 KGHSH and CDR2 LQKENI. The CDR3 DNA follows: TGTGCCAGCTCACCGTCGGGGGGGTCGAACACCGGGGAGCTGTTTTTT. Translation gives CASSPSGGSNTGELFF.

The J gene is TRBJ2-5, the V gene TRBV15, with D perhaps matching TRBD1 (6 bases). This CDR3 comprises 17 residues. CDR1 and CDR2 (germline): LNHNV, YYDKDF (reference sequence). V dropped 0 bases and J dropped 4 bases, with 18 bases sitting between them. CDR3 residues: CATSRDVARDKRETQYF. DNA for the CDR3: TGTGCCACCAGCAGAGATGTGGCCCGGGACAAAAGAGAGACCCAGTACTTC.

A single count supports this clone. The gene calls are TRBV5-4 and TRBJ1-6, with 9 nucleotides matching TRBD1. The CDR3 consists of 14 residues. CDR1 is SGHNT and CDR2 is YYREEE in the germline V gene (reference sequence). J gave up 6 bases and V 4 bases, and 2 bases lay outside the gene matches. CDR3 nucleotides: TGTGCCAGCAGCCCGGGACAGGGTAATTCACCCCTCCACTTT. Amino acids: CASSPGQGNSPLHF.

The rearrangement links TRBV6-6 to TRBJ1-1, with 9 bases fitting TRBD1. This CDR3 has 14 amino acids. After removal of 6 bases from V and 2 bases from J, the junction contained 4 bases not matched to a gene. Germline values: CDR1 MNHNY, CDR2 SVGAGI (reference sequence). This CDR3 reads CASRETGGNTEAFF. In DNA form, the CDR3 reads TGTGCCAGCAGAGAGACAGGGGGTAACACTGAAGCTTTCTTT.

The rearrangement links TRBV4-1 to TRBJ2-1, with D perhaps matching TRBD2 (7 bases). CDR1 MGHRA and CDR2 YSYEKL come from the germline V gene. V shed 1 base and J shed 5 bases, with 18 bases lying between them. The CDR3 spans 17 residues. In nucleotides, the CDR3 is TGCGCCAGCAGCCAAGGTTCTAGGGGGGGGAGAAACAATGAGCAGTTCTTC. This codes for CASSQGSRGGRNNEQFF.

The table lists this clone with a few counts. CDR3: CSASWQMNTEAFF. CDR3 bases: TGCAGTGCTAGTTGGCAGATGAACACTGAAGCTTTCTTT. This chain connects TRBV20-1 to TRBJ1-1; no reliable D call. The CDR3 has 13 residues. Trimming removed 3 bases from V and 0 bases from J, with 8 bases in between. Germline-derived CDR1 and CDR2 are DFQATT and SNEGSKA (reference sequence).

The chain is built from TRBV12-3 or TRBV12-4 and TRBJ1-3, with D possibly matching TRBD1 (5 bases). This CDR3 spans 13 amino acids. Trimming cost V 7 bases and J 4 bases, with 11 bases left between them. The CDR3 spells CASKRGAGNTIYF. The CDR3 region has the DNA TGTGCCAGCAAGCGGGGCGCCGGAAACACCATATATTTT.

V and J are TRBV9 and TRBJ1-1; 11 nucleotides agree with TRBD1. Germline V lookup: CDR1 SGDLS, CDR2 YYNGEE. The CDR3 runs to 16 residues. V gave up 2 bases and J gave up 6 bases; unmatched junction bases: 9. CDR3 nucleotide sequence: TGTGCCAGCAGCGTCGCCGGACAGGGGGCGGGGGCTGAAGCTTTCTTT. As protein: CASSVAGQGAGAEAFF.

This clone occurred once. The chain carries TRBV6-2 or TRBV6-3 and TRBJ1-6; 7 bases line up with TRBD1. The V segment lost 5 bases and the J segment 8 bases; nucleotides outside the gene matches: 12. Looked up from germline, CDR1 is MNHEY and CDR2 is SVGEGT. The CDR3 extends over 16 amino acids. The chain's CDR3 is CASSTIRQGGDSPLHF. CDR3 sequence (DNA): TGTGCCAGCAGTACGATAAGACAGGGTGGAGATTCACCCCTCCACTTT.